This T cell receptor beta chain was recovered during a study of cytomegalovirus exposure and HLA in healthy donors. The PCR was carried out with 60 Vbeta primers and 13 Jbeta primers. Method: immunoSEQ multiplex PCR; TCRdb's copy keeps in-frame clones and lacks some. This repertoire shows approximately 190,000 clones, approximately 86% found once; its top ten account for more than 1%. In germline, CDR1 is SGHVS, CDR2 FQNEAQ. The CDR3 has 14 amino acids. V shed 0 bases and J shed 1 base, with 6 bases lying between them. The source is a boy aged 2-15 years in good health and CMV-seronegative. Sequencing was carried out using PBMCs. The chain carries TRBV7-8 and TRBJ1-1; D call uncertain. CDR3 DNA: TGTGCCAGCAGCTTAGCGCTGGCGAACACTGAAGCTTTCTTT. It codes for CASSLALANTEAFF.